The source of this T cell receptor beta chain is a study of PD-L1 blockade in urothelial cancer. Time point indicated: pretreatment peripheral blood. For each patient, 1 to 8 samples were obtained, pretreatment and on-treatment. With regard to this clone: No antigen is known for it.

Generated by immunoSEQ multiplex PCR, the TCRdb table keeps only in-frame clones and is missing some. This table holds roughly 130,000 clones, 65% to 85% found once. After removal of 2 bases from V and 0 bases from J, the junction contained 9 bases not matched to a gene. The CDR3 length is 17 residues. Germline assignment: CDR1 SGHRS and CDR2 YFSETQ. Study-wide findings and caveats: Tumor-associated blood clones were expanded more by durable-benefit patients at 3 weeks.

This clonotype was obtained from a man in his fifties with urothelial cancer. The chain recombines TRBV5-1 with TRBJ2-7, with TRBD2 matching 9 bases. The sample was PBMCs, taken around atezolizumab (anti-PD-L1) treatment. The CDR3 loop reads CASSLGSGSPSSYEQYF. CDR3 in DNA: TGCGCCAGCAGCTTAGGTAGCGGGAGCCCTAGCTCCTACGAGCAGTACTTC.